This entry lists 23 T cell receptor beta chains sequenced from one sample in a study of blood T cell repertoires in COVID-19. Clones were read by immunoSEQ multiplex PCR, and TCRdb kept only the in-frame ones, dropping some. This sample yields around 100,000 clones, of which roughly 87% are seen a single time; approximately 7.3% belongs to the top ten. Material: peripheral blood. Receptor source: a man aged 25-45 years in a cohort sampled during active COVID-19.

The rearrangement joins TRBV5-1 to TRBJ1-2; 8 bases line up with TRBD1. V lost 3 bases to trimming and J lost 2 bases; unmatched junction nucleotides: 9. The CDR3 extends over 16 amino acids. Germline CDR1 SGHRS, CDR2 YFSETQ. CDR3 sequence reads: CASSSTSGTGNYGYTF. DNA of the CDR3: TGCGCCAGCAGCTCTACTTCCGGGACAGGCAACTATGGCTACACCTTC.

This clone was seen only once. V usage is TRBV24-1 and J usage is TRBJ1-2; a weak D match, TRBD1 (5 bases). V lost 3 bases to trimming and J lost 10 bases, with 11 bases between them. The CDR3 sequence is 12 residues long. The germline V gene has CDR1 KGHDR and CDR2 SFDVKD. DNA for the CDR3: TGTGCCACCAGTGATACCGACAGACACTACACCTTC. It translates to CATSDTDRHYTF.

V gene TRBV7-2 combines with J gene TRBJ2-1, with 7 positions matching TRBD2. CDR3 length: 15 residues. With 6 bases clipped from V and 7 bases from J, the junction kept 12 bases outside the gene matches. Germline CDR1 SGHTA, CDR2 FQGNSA. The CDR3 DNA sequence: TGTGCCAGCAGTAGCCAAGCGGGGATGAGAAATGAGCAGTTCTTC. Its translation: CASSSQAGMRNEQFF.

The chain has TRBV21-1 and TRBJ2-7; the table's D gene call, TRBD2, was not cross checked with the DNA. TRBV21-1 is noted as a pseudogene. CDR3 size: 14 residues. CDR3 protein: CASSKGDGSYEQYF. In DNA, the CDR3 is TGTGCCAGCAGCAAAGGAGACGGGTCCTACGAGCAGTACTTC.

J is TRBJ1-2 and V is TRBV5-1; maybe TRBD1 (6 bases). The CDR3 covers 15 residues. Germline V CDR1 and CDR2: SGHRS, YFSETQ. V lost 4 bases and J 8 bases, leaving 21 bases between the germline ends. The CDR3 loop reads CASSIARGGPLGYTF. The CDR3 region has the DNA TGCGCCAGCAGCATTGCGAGGGGGGGTCCCTTGGGCTACACCTTC. Complete variable domain (other parts from reference TRBV5-1 and TRBJ1-2): KAGVTQTPRYLIKTRGQQVTLSCSPISGHRSVSWYQQTPGQGLQFLFEYFSETQRNKGNFPGRFSGRQFSNSRSEMNVSTLELGDSALYLCASSIARGGPLGYTFGSGTRLTVV.

The chain recombines TRBV2 with TRBJ2-6; 9 bases fit TRBD1. CDR1 is SNHLY and CDR2 is FYNNEI in the germline V gene. V was pared by 4 bases and J by 4 bases, with 5 bases of the junction left unmatched. CDR3 length equals 16 residues. The CDR3 DNA reads as TGTGCCAGCAGTGGGACAGGGGTCCCCGGGGCCAACGTCCTGACTTTC. Its translation: CASSGTGVPGANVLTF.

V and J are TRBV19 and TRBJ1-5, with D maybe TRBD1 (6 bases). The CDR3 is 14 residues long. V shed 9 bases and J shed 2 bases, with 14 bases lying between them. CDR1 is LNHDA, CDR2 SQIVND, per germline (reference sequence). The CDR3 region has the DNA TGTGCCAGCACCAGGGGAGGGGGCAATCAGCCCCAGCATTTT. Its protein product is CASTRGGGNQPQHF.

The genes are TRBV5-1 and TRBJ2-3; 9 positions match TRBD1. The CDR3 has 16 amino acids. CDR1 is SGHRS, CDR2 YFSETQ, per germline. Unmatched junction bases numbered 4, after V lost 0 bases and J lost 2 bases. CDR3 sequence reads: CASSLAGTGFTDTQYF. In nucleotides, the CDR3 is TGCGCCAGCAGCTTGGCCGGGACAGGGTTCACAGATACGCAGTATTTT.

This clone came up once. The genes are TRBV19 and TRBJ1-4; no clear D gene. Trimming removed 2 bases at V and 0 bases at J, with 7 bases between. Germline V lookup: CDR1 LNHDA, CDR2 SQIVND (reference sequence). This CDR3 is 15 amino acids long. CDR3 sequence (DNA): TGTGCCAGTAGTATACCCCAGGCAACTAATGAAAAACTGTTTTTT. Amino acids: CASSIPQATNEKLFF.

The chain joins TRBV6-4 to TRBJ2-3; D may be TRBD2 (7 bases). CDR3 length: 14 amino acids. Germline lookup yields CDR1 MRHNA and CDR2 SNTAGT. V lost 2 bases to trimming and J lost 5 bases, with 11 bases between them. Here the CDR3 DNA reads TGTGCCAGCAGTGACAGGGGGGGACTAGATACGCAGTATTTT. Protein sequence: CASSDRGGLDTQYF.

The chain joins TRBV28 to TRBJ1-4; D is unresolved. The CDR3 has 14 residues. Germline-derived CDR1 and CDR2 are MDHEN and SYDVKM. V lost 5 bases and J lost 6, with 13 bases in between. The CDR3 nucleotides are TGTGCCAGCAGTCCCGCGGGGTTGGATGAAAAACTGTTTTTT. Protein sequence: CASSPAGLDEKLFF.

The V and J genes are TRBV7-2 and TRBJ2-7; D might be TRBD2 (7 bases). This CDR3 comprises 14 residues. Looked up from germline, CDR1 is SGHTA and CDR2 is FQGNSA. The ends were cut back, 1 base at V and 6 bases at J, with 13 bases in the middle. The CDR3 bases are TGTGCCAGCAGCTTAGGGCGCGGGGGCGGCGAGCAGTACTTC. Translation gives CASSLGRGGGEQYF.

The chain joins TRBV18 to TRBJ2-2; 7 positions match TRBD2. CDR1 is KGHSH and CDR2 is LQKENI in the germline V gene. The CDR3 covers 16 residues. V lost 3 bases to trimming and J lost 4 bases; unmatched junction nucleotides: 8. CDR3 sequence reads: CASSPSGPSATGELFF. CDR3 in DNA: TGTGCCAGCTCACCTAGCGGGCCTTCCGCCACCGGGGAGCTGTTTTTT.

V gene TRBV24-1 combines with J gene TRBJ2-5; 7 nucleotides match TRBD2. Germline-derived CDR1 and CDR2 are KGHDR and SFDVKD. The CDR3 length is 15 residues. The J segment lost 4 bases and the V segment lost 3 bases, leaving 7 bases of the junction unmatched. CDR3 bases: TGTGCCACCAGTGATGCCACTAGCGTAGGAGAGACCCAGTACTTC. Translation: CATSDATSVGETQYF.

The CDR3 sequence: CASSQGWTGSNYGYTF. In DNA form, the CDR3 reads TGTGCCAGCAGCCAAGGGTGGACAGGGAGCAACTATGGCTACACCTTC. J is TRBJ1-2 and V is TRBV3-1 (or the pseudogene TRBV3-2); TRBD1 matches at 8 bases. The ends lost 1 base at V and 2 bases at J; junction bases unmatched: 6. From germline, CDR1 is LGHDT and CDR2 YNNKEL (reference sequence). This CDR3 is built from 16 residues.

The V and J genes are TRBV9 and TRBJ2-2, with D uncertain. The germline V gene encodes CDR1 SGDLS and CDR2 YYNGEE. CDR3 length: 15 amino acids. The V end lost 3 bases, the J end lost 1 base, and 10 bases lay between the germline ends. CDR3 DNA sequence: TGTGCCAGCAGCGCCTTGGGCAGGAACACCGGGGAGCTGTTTTTT. It codes for CASSALGRNTGELFF. Variable domain in full (rest from reference TRBV9 and TRBJ2-2): DSGVTQTPKHLITATGQRVTLRCSPRSGDLSVYWYQQSLDQGLQFLIQYYNGEERAKGNILERFSAQQFPDLHSELNLSSLELGDSALYFCASSALGRNTGELFFGEGSRLTVL.

This clone was recorded a few times. The chain carries TRBV15 and TRBJ2-4; the match to TRBD1 covers 8 bases. J gave up 5 bases and V 1 base, and 1 base lay outside the gene matches. CDR3 size: 14 residues. Looked up from germline, CDR1 is LNHNV and CDR2 is YYDKDF (reference sequence). CDR3 bases: TGTGCCACCAGCAGAGGGGGACAGGAAAACATTCAGTACTTC. It yields the protein CATSRGGQENIQYF.

The V and J genes are TRBV5-5 and TRBJ2-5; 8 nucleotides align to TRBD2. This CDR3 is built from 14 residues. V dropped 5 bases and J dropped 2; count of bases not matched to a gene: 5. Germline CDR1 reads SGHKS; CDR2 reads YYEKEE (reference sequence). The DNA for the CDR3 is TGTGCCAGCAGGCAGGCGGGGGGACAAGAGACCCAGTACTTC. Its protein product is CASRQAGGQETQYF. Looking up the rest from reference TRBV5-5 and TRBJ2-5 gives the full variable domain: DAGVTQSPTHLIKTRGQQVTLRCSPISGHKSVSWYQQVLGQGPQFIFQYYEKEERGRGNFPDRFSARQFPNYSSELNVNALLLGDSALYLCASRQAGGQETQYFGPGTRLLVL.

V usage is TRBV19 and J usage is TRBJ2-5; D may be TRBD1 (6 bases). Germline CDR1 and CDR2: LNHDA and SQIVND (reference sequence). V shed 4 bases and J shed 1 base, with 7 bases lying between them. The CDR3 runs to 13 residues. The CDR3 sequence: CASSRTVQETQYF. CDR3 bases: TGTGCCAGTAGTAGGACAGTCCAAGAGACCCAGTACTTC.

The V and J genes are TRBV5-8 and TRBJ1-2, with a weak D call TRBD1 (6 bases). The V gene lost 4 bases and the J gene lost 2 bases, with 12 bases spanning the gap. The CDR3 has 14 amino acids. Germline CDR1 is SGHTS and CDR2 is YDEGEE. The CDR3 spells CASSQGRGNYGYTF. The CDR3 DNA is TGTGCCAGCAGCCAGGGGAGGGGGAACTATGGCTACACCTTC.

V usage is TRBV5-4 and J usage is TRBJ2-5; TRBD1 aligns across 8 bases. The CDR3 is 14 amino acids. The germline gives CDR1 SGHNT, CDR2 YYREEE (reference sequence). The J segment lost 3 bases and the V segment lost 3 bases, leaving 4 bases of the junction unmatched. The CDR3 DNA sequence: TGTGCCAGCAGCTACGGGACAGGCGAAGAGACCCAGTACTTC. Translation gives CASSYGTGEETQYF.

The gene calls are TRBV27 and TRBJ1-2, with D hard to call. Germline lookup yields CDR1 MNHEY and CDR2 SMNVEV (reference sequence). V lost 3 bases and J 4 bases, leaving 12 bases between the germline ends. This CDR3 contains 14 residues. CDR3 sequence (DNA): TGTGCCAGCAGTTTTTGGGCAGACCCCTATGGCTACACCTTC. It yields the protein CASSFWADPYGYTF.

This clone appeared a single time. The rearrangement links TRBV28 to TRBJ2-3; D is unclear. This CDR3 contains 13 residues. Trimming stripped 6 bases from V and 1 base from J, with 8 bases between. Germline values: CDR1 MDHEN, CDR2 SYDVKM. The CDR3 sequence is CASSTTGTDTQYF. The CDR3 bases are TGTGCCAGCAGCACAACCGGCACAGATACGCAGTATTTT.